These 14 T cell receptor beta chains were all obtained from the same sample, sequenced in a study of identical twins. TCRdb used MiXCR to reprocess the 5' RACE reads, holding one entry per CDR3 protein. Seen here are about 700,000 distinct CDR3 sequences, 8.5% to 9.5% observed once, and the top ten hold 0.75% to 1%. These records were also assigned to another study, of yellow fever vaccine responses in identical twins.

The sample comprised PBMCs. The source is a woman between 18 and 29 years old in good health.

This clonotype was observed a handful of times. This rearrangement joins TRBV5-1 to TRBJ2-7, with D tentatively TRBD1 or TRBD2 (5 bases each). With 4 bases removed from V and 0 bases from J, the gap between germline ends came to 11 bases. Germline-derived CDR1 and CDR2 are SGHRS and YFSETQ. CDR3 length equals 14 residues. The DNA for the CDR3 is TGCGCCAGCAGCCTGGGACCGAACTCCTACGAGCAGTACTTC. Protein sequence: CASSLGPNSYEQYF.

The chain is built from TRBV18 and TRBJ2-7, with no clear D. CDR1 is KGHSH and CDR2 is LQKENI in the germline V gene. Trimming pared 4 bases from V and 2 bases from J, leaving 9 bases between. The CDR3 contains 13 residues. CDR3 amino acids: CASSLTPTYEQYF. The CDR3 DNA reads as TGTGCCAGCTCACTGACCCCTACCTACGAGCAGTACTTC.

This clonotype was counted ten times or more. The gene calls are TRBV24-1 and TRBJ2-1, with 8 bases identical to TRBD1. Per germline, CDR1 KGHDR and CDR2 SFDVKD. The CDR3 has 16 amino acids. Trimming at V came to 3 bases and at J to 3 bases, leaving 6 bases not matched to a gene. The chain's CDR3 is CATSDHGTGVYNEQFF. CDR3 nucleotides: TGTGCCACCAGTGATCACGGGACAGGAGTCTACAATGAGCAGTTCTTC.

The V and J genes are TRBV19 and TRBJ2-7; D remains unclear. Trimming pared 7 bases from V and 0 bases from J, leaving 10 bases between. The V gene's germline CDR1 is LNHDA and CDR2 SQIVND (reference sequence). This CDR3 spans 13 amino acids. The CDR3 loop is CASMNIYSYEQYF. The DNA of the CDR3 is TGTGCCAGTATGAACATATACTCCTACGAGCAGTACTTC.

The chain couples TRBV4-2 to TRBJ2-7, with D unresolved. The V gene lost 0 bases and the J gene lost 4 bases, with 7 bases spanning the gap. The CDR3 sequence is 13 residues long. CDR1 LGHNA and CDR2 YNFKEQ come from the germline V gene. The DNA for the CDR3 is TGTGCCAGCAGCCAAGACCCAACTTACGAGCAGTACTTC. Protein: CASSQDPTYEQYF.

Only a few counts were recorded for this clonotype. The CDR3 DNA reads as TGTGCCAGCAGCTTAGGGGGGGCTAGCGGACCCTTCTCCTACAATGAGCAGTTCTTC. As protein: CASSLGGASGPFSYNEQFF. The genes are TRBV11-1 and TRBJ2-1, with a possible D match to TRBD2 (7 bases). Germline V gives CDR1 SGHAT, CDR2 FQDESV (reference sequence). With 1 base removed from V and 0 bases from J, the gap between germline ends came to 19 bases. CDR3 length: 19 residues.

This clonotype was seen repeatedly, ten times or more. V gene TRBV6-2 or TRBV6-3 combines with J gene TRBJ2-3; D may be TRBD2 (6 bases). Germline CDR1 and CDR2: MNHEY and SVGEGT. V lost 6 bases and J 2 bases, leaving 9 bases between the germline ends. The CDR3 runs 13 residues. The CDR3 sequence is CASRPDYTDTQYF. Here the CDR3 DNA reads TGTGCCAGCAGACCGGACTACACAGATACGCAGTATTTT.

The chain couples TRBV6-2 or TRBV6-3 to TRBJ2-7; TRBD2 agrees at 14 bases. There are 16 residues in the CDR3. The germline CDR1 and CDR2 sequences are MNHEY and SVGEGT. Losses at the gene ends were 7 bases for V and 2 bases for J; bases not matched to a gene: 7. This CDR3 reads CASTTGTSGRAYEQYF. CDR3 sequence (DNA): TGTGCCAGCACCACCGGGACTAGCGGGAGAGCCTACGAGCAGTACTTC.

This clonotype showed up just a few times. The chain carries TRBV20-1 and TRBJ2-1; TRBD1 matches at 7 bases. The CDR3 totals 13 residues. CDR1 DFQATT and CDR2 SNEGSKA come from the germline V gene (reference sequence). V shed 6 bases, J shed 4 bases, and the junction held 6 bases outside the gene matches. CDR3 loop: CSATWTGYNEQFF. The CDR3 DNA reads as TGCAGTGCCACCTGGACAGGTTACAATGAGCAGTTCTTC.

This sequence joins TRBV7-2 and TRBJ1-1; TRBD1 aligns across 7 bases. Germline CDR1 SGHTA, CDR2 FQGNSA. The CDR3 covers 13 residues. Trimming at V came to 4 bases and at J to 4 bases, leaving 3 bases not matched to a gene. CDR3 in amino acids: CASSSRTGTEAFF. The CDR3 region has the DNA TGTGCCAGCAGCTCCAGGACAGGCACTGAAGCTTTCTTT.

In this sample, this clonotype turned up a few times. The V gene is TRBV29-1, the J gene TRBJ2-4, with TRBD2 matching over 8 bases. Looked up from germline, CDR1 is SQVTM and CDR2 is ANQGSEA. Trimming took 6 bases from V and 1 from J; bases not matched to a gene: 8. This CDR3 comprises 15 residues. The CDR3 loop reads CSVRMGLGAKNIQYF. In DNA form, the CDR3 reads TGCAGCGTCCGGATGGGACTAGGGGCCAAAAACATTCAGTACTTC. The full variable domain, with the rest looked up from reference TRBV29-1 and TRBJ2-4, is SAVISQKPSRDICQRGTSLTIQCQVDSQVTMMFWYRQQPGQSLTLIATANQGSEATYESGFVIDKFPISRPNLTFSTLTVSNMSPEDSSIYLCSVRMGLGAKNIQYFGAGTRLSVL.

This clonotype has only a few counts. The rearrangement joins TRBV15 to TRBJ1-2, with D perhaps TRBD1 (5 bases). Per germline, CDR1 LNHNV and CDR2 YYDKDF (reference sequence). V shed 0 bases and J shed 1 base, with 15 bases lying between them. This CDR3 comprises 17 residues. In DNA, the CDR3 is TGTGCCACCAGCAGAGACCCCGCCAGGGTCGATAACTATGGCTACACCTTC. This sequence encodes CATSRDPARVDNYGYTF.

The V and J genes are TRBV9 and TRBJ2-7, with a possible D match to TRBD1 (6 bases). V was pared by 3 bases and J by 0 bases, with 13 bases between. There are 15 residues in the CDR3. Germline V gene sequence: CDR1 SGDLS, CDR2 YYNGEE. As DNA, the CDR3 is TGTGCCAGCAGCGAGACAGGTTTCACCTCCTACGAGCAGTACTTC. Translation gives CASSETGFTSYEQYF.

This clonotype was seen a handful of times. The chain combines TRBV7-8 with TRBJ2-7; the match to TRBD1 covers 10 bases. This CDR3 spans 16 amino acids. The J segment lost 3 bases and the V segment lost 0 bases, leaving 5 bases of the junction unmatched. Germline V gives CDR1 SGHVS, CDR2 FQNEAQ. CDR3 coding DNA: TGTGCCAGCAGCTTAGCCCGGGACAGGGGTTTCTACGAGCAGTACTTC. Its translation is CASSLARDRGFYEQYF.